What follows are 26 T cell receptor beta chains derived from one specimen sequenced in a study of CXCR3-negative and CXCR3-positive naive CD8 T cells. Through 5' RACE with UMI labels, the TRB cDNA libraries were prepared. Reanalyzing the 5' RACE reads, TCRdb keeps one entry per CDR3 protein, without DNA. Recorded for this sample: some 38,000 distinct CDR3 sequences. The source material was memory CD8+ T cells from blood. The receptors were gathered from a human donor in good health. Some clones in this sample may be carry-over from other donors' samples.

This chain connects TRBV4-2 to TRBJ2-5; the TCRdb D gene call, TRBD2, has no DNA to confirm it. The CDR3 is 15 amino acids. Germline-derived CDR1 and CDR2 are LGHNA and YNFKEQ. CDR3 sequence reads: CASSQEGLVGETQYF.

The chain uses TRBV4-1 and TRBJ1-2; the TRBD1 assignment by TCRdb is unverifiable without DNA. CDR3 length: 15 residues. In germline, CDR1 is MGHRA, CDR2 YSYEKL. CDR3 in amino acids: CASSQDGQGAYGYTF.

The CDR3 reads CASRTGGTYGYTF. V and J are TRBV6-2 or TRBV6-3 and TRBJ1-2; TCRdb gives TRBD1 as the D gene, but with no DNA this cannot be confirmed. CDR1 MNHEY and CDR2 SVGEGT come from the germline V gene. This CDR3 has 13 amino acids.

V gene TRBV4-2 combines with J gene TRBJ2-7; TCRdb indicates TRBD2, and absent DNA this call remains unverified. The CDR3 has 16 amino acids. Germline CDR1 is LGHNA and CDR2 is YNFKEQ. This CDR3 reads CASSQEFSGGSYEQYF.

This chain connects TRBV5-1 to TRBJ2-3; the TCRdb call, TRBD2, lacks DNA for checking. The CDR3 runs to 15 residues. Germline V gene lookup returns CDR1 SGHRS and CDR2 YFSETQ. The CDR3 sequence is CASSPALREADTQYF.

The chain has TRBV20-1 and TRBJ1-6; TCRdb designates TRBD1, a call that cannot be tested without DNA. Germline CDR1 DFQATT, CDR2 SNEGSKA (reference sequence). This CDR3 is 17 amino acids long. The CDR3: CSASPTPGTVGNSPLHF.

The rearrangement joins TRBV29-1 to TRBJ1-1. CDR3 length: 12 residues. Germline V lookup: CDR1 SQVTM, CDR2 ANQGSEA. This CDR3 reads CSAPTENTEAFF.

The V and J genes are TRBV6-5 and TRBJ2-7. CDR1 is MNHEY and CDR2 is SVGAGI in the germline V gene. CDR3 length: 13 amino acids. CDR3 sequence reads: CASSYGVSYEQYF.

The chain uses TRBV6-4 and TRBJ2-1; TCRdb's assignment of TRBD2 cannot be checked, as there is no DNA. The CDR3 sequence is 14 residues long. The germline V gene has CDR1 MRHNA and CDR2 SNTAGT. The CDR3 loop reads CASRGLADNNEQFF.

CDR3 sequence reads: CASSLPSGAVQETQYF. The chain carries TRBV13 and TRBJ2-5; the TCRdb D gene call, TRBD1, has no DNA to confirm it. CDR1 is PRHDT, CDR2 FYEKMQ, per germline (reference sequence). This CDR3 spans 16 amino acids. The full variable domain, its missing parts supplied by reference TRBV13 and TRBJ2-5, is AAGVIQSPRHLIKEKRETATLKCYPIPRHDTVYWYQQGPGQDPQFLISFYEKMQSDKGSIPDRFSAQQFSDYHSELNMSSLELGDSALYFCASSLPSGAVQETQYFGPGTRLLVL.

The chain uses TRBV28 and TRBJ2-1; TCRdb outputs TRBD1, but without DNA this stays unchecked. Germline loops: CDR1 MDHEN, CDR2 SYDVKM. The CDR3 is 14 amino acids. The CDR3 sequence: CASSFPRGRSEQFF.

The V call is TRBV6-4, the J call TRBJ2-3; the D call of TRBD1 rests on TCRdb alone, since no DNA is present to check it. The CDR3 extends over 14 amino acids. Germline CDR1 and CDR2: MRHNA and SNTAGT. The CDR3 sequence: CASSDSGGSDTQYF.

The chain joins TRBV6-5 to TRBJ2-3; TCRdb outputs TRBD1, but without DNA this stays unchecked. The CDR3 loop spans 16 amino acids. Germline loops: CDR1 MNHEY, CDR2 SVGAGI. This CDR3 is CASRLGQGGSRDTQYF.

This chain joins TRBV7-9 and TRBJ2-7. Germline lookup yields CDR1 SEHNR and CDR2 FQNEAQ (reference sequence). This CDR3 is 12 amino acids long. CDR3 in amino acids: CASSFWPGEQYF.

The rearrangement uses TRBV15 and TRBJ2-7; TCRdb designates TRBD1, a call that cannot be tested without DNA. From germline, CDR1 is LNHNV and CDR2 YYDKDF (reference sequence). The CDR3 totals 16 residues. CDR3 amino acids: CATSTREGGGLKEQYF.

The rearrangement uses TRBV28 and TRBJ2-7; the TCRdb D gene call, TRBD1, has no DNA to confirm it. CDR1 is MDHEN and CDR2 is SYDVKM in the germline V gene. The CDR3 has 14 residues. The chain's CDR3 is CASANPGGSYEQYF.

The chain employs TRBV28 and TRBJ2-1. Germline V lookup: CDR1 MDHEN, CDR2 SYDVKM. CDR3 size: 11 residues. CDR3 protein: CASIRVNEQFF.

V gene TRBV6-2 or TRBV6-3 combines with J gene TRBJ2-3; the D call from TCRdb, TRBD1, cannot be confirmed without DNA. Germline V gene data show CDR1 as MNHEY and CDR2 as SVGEGT. The CDR3 spans 13 residues. This chain's CDR3 is CASSYSGGDTQYF.

The V call is TRBV12-3 or TRBV12-4, the J call TRBJ2-7; there is no DNA to check the TCRdb D call of TRBD1. CDR3 length: 14 amino acids. The CDR3 here is CASSLTGGINEQYF.

The V call is TRBV18, the J call TRBJ2-3; TCRdb picks TRBD2, but there is no DNA to check that call. The CDR3 covers 16 residues. Germline V gives CDR1 KGHSH, CDR2 LQKENI. The CDR3: CASSPIPRSPPDTQYF.

The V call is TRBV15, the J call TRBJ1-5; TCRdb gives TRBD1 as the D gene, but with no DNA this cannot be confirmed. Germline V gene data show CDR1 as LNHNV and CDR2 as YYDKDF (reference sequence). The CDR3 runs 15 residues. The CDR3 reads CATSRDQGADQPQHF.

The genes are TRBV6-2 or TRBV6-3 and TRBJ2-7; TCRdb's assignment of TRBD2 cannot be checked, as there is no DNA. Germline V gene sequence: CDR1 MNHEY, CDR2 SVGEGT. The CDR3 extends over 17 amino acids. CDR3 loop: CASTEGSSGDYSYEQYF.

The chain links TRBV5-6 to TRBJ2-5. The CDR3 is made up of 16 amino acids. CDR1 and CDR2 from the germline V gene are SGHDT and YYEEEE. The CDR3 protein is CASSEYTSGRFETQYF. Full variable domain (outside the CDR3, taken from reference TRBV5-6 and TRBJ2-5): DAGVTQSPTHLIKTRGQQVTLRCSPKSGHDTVSWYQQALGQGPQFIFQYYEEEERQRGNFPDRFSGHQFPNYSSELNVNALLLGDSALYLCASSEYTSGRFETQYFGPGTRLLVL.

This chain connects TRBV24-1 to TRBJ2-5; lacking DNA, the TRBD1 call made by TCRdb goes unchecked. Germline values: CDR1 KGHDR, CDR2 SFDVKD. The CDR3 contains 16 residues. The chain's CDR3 is CATNSGTPNGQETQYF.

This chain joins TRBV29-1 and TRBJ1-1; TCRdb names TRBD1, which stays unverified in the absence of DNA. Germline assignment: CDR1 SQVTM and CDR2 ANQGSEA. This CDR3 is 13 amino acids long. The CDR3 sequence: CSVEGGGTAEAFF. Complete variable domain (other parts from reference TRBV29-1 and TRBJ1-1): SAVISQKPSRDICQRGTSLTIQCQVDSQVTMMFWYRQQPGQSLTLIATANQGSEATYESGFVIDKFPISRPNLTFSTLTVSNMSPEDSSIYLCSVEGGGTAEAFFGQGTRLTVV.

The V call is TRBV20-1, the J call TRBJ2-1; absent DNA, TCRdb's TRBD2 call cannot be checked. CDR3 length: 15 amino acids. Germline-derived CDR1 and CDR2 are DFQATT and SNEGSKA (reference sequence). The CDR3 sequence is CSARESAGVYNEQFF.